Sequencing of this TCR beta chain was carried out in a study of blood T cell repertoires in COVID-19. The age range of participants was about 18 to 90 years, with residence in some 25 US areas. Researchers sorted participants into cohorts using their self-reported clinical history. Donors of Cohort 3 who recovered were those that had two negative PCRs, clearance, or symptom resolution. Per the authors' pipeline: Reference gene primers were amplified, and this amplification served to estimate nucleated cell counts. Profiled with immunoSEQ multiplex PCR; TCRdb holds only in-frame clones, not every one. V, J and clone size are those of that table, while D and trimming were read from the DNA. The sample carries fewer than 200,000 clones, 84% recorded once. CDR1 and CDR2 (germline): MDHEN, SYDVKM. CDR3 length: 16 amino acids. V lost 2 bases and J lost 4; bases outside the gene matches: 11.

The chain is built from TRBV28 and TRBJ2-7, with TRBD2 matching 7 bases. Sequencing was carried out using PBMCs or T cells enriched from blood (not recorded which). This TCR was recovered from a man aged 45-60 years who had recovered from COVID-19. The CDR3 spells CASSLATTGGSYEQYF. The DNA for the CDR3 is TGTGCCAGCAGTTTAGCTACAACGGGGGGTAGTTACGAGCAGTACTTC.